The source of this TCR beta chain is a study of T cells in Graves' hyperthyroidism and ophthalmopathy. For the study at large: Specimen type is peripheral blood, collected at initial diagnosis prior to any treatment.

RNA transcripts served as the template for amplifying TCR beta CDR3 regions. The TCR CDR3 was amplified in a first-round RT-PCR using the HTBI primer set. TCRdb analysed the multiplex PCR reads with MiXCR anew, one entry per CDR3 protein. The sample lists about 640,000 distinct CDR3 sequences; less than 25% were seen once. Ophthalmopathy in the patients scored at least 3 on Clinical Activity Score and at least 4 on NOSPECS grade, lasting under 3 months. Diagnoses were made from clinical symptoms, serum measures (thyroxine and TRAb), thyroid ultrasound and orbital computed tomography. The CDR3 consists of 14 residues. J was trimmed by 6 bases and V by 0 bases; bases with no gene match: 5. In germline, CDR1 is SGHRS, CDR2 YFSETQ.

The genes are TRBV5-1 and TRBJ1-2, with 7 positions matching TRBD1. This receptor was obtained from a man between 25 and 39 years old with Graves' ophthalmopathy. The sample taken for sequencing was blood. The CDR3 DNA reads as TGCGCCAGCAGCTTGGGTACAGGGACAGATGGCTACACCTTC. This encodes CASSLGTGTDGYTF.